The clone carrying this TCR beta chain appeared once. Its antigen is not identified. Unmatched junction bases numbered 8, after V lost 5 bases and J lost 6 bases. Germline V gene sequence: CDR1 MNHEY, CDR2 SVGAGI. The CDR3 spans 15 residues. As the sequencing template, cDNA was produced by extracting RNA and reverse transcribing it. Clones were read by immunoSEQ multiplex PCR, and TCRdb kept only the in-frame ones, dropping some. The data contain roughly 180,000 clones, roughly 59% of them singletons. These data originate in a study of CD8+ T cells in alopecia areata. In the study overall: Treatment comprised oral tofacitinib, 5 to 10 mg twice daily, in treated patients. Study results and limitations: Scalp samples also yield sequences from resident alphabeta T cells of normal skin.

Collection of lesional scalp punch biopsies and peripheral blood was performed in alopecia areata patients. The gene calls are TRBV6-5 and TRBJ2-1, with TRBD1 identical over 9 bases. The receptor was derived from a human donor with alopecia areata. The specimen comprised CD4+ T cells sorted from blood, sampled at week 0. CDR3 in amino acids: CASSPDRGRANEQFF. The CDR3 DNA sequence: TGTGCCAGCAGTCCGGACAGGGGAAGAGCCAATGAGCAGTTCTTC.